This T cell receptor (beta chain) was sequenced in a study of spatial heterogeneity in lung cancer (dated by TCRdb to between 2018 and 2021). About the full investigation: Beta-chain transcripts were consistently detected in greater numbers than alpha-chain transcripts, which likely reflected higher beta-chain transcript abundance. A strong correlation was found between TCR transcript counts in tumor regions and a T cell transcriptional module score from matched bulk RNA-seq. Both alpha and beta chains were TCR-sequenced in samples taken at surgery, namely 220 tumor regions, 61 to 65 matched nontumor lung samples and 50 to 60 PBMC samples. Nonsynonymous mutation counts, determined by whole-exome sequencing of tumor tissue, were related to features of the TCR repertoire. In non-small cell lung cancer, the study quantitatively compared TCR alpha and beta repertoires across several tumor regions, matched nontumor lung, and blood. In the raw uncorrected reads, each unique combination of TCR and UMI appeared more than ten times on average. What the authors observed across the whole study: Additional single-cell paired TCR alpha and beta sequencing was considered necessary to confirm, at a functional level, the hypothesis that regional TCRs recognize regional mutations. Counts of ubiquitous and regional expanded TCRs were found to correlate with counts of ubiquitous and regional nonsynonymous mutations, respectively. A correlation was observed between the number of expanded intratumoral alpha and beta TCRs and the tumor nonsynonymous mutation count. Estimated TCR-seq coverage of tumor T cells was only around 6.7% for alpha chains and around 14% for beta chains.

This clonotype was seen at least ten times. The specificity of this receptor is unknown. No qualities accompany the bases; no much larger clone lies one base away. The CDR3 has 13 amino acids, counting the end cysteine and phenylalanine. The entry retains the CDR3 DNA only, 39 bases that are in frame from base 1. V lost 5 bases and J lost 0 bases, and the count of bases not matched to a germline gene is 1. CDR1 and CDR2 were assigned from the germline V gene as MGHRA and YSYEKL. The sample's time point label, in plain terms: sample taken at primary tumor resection. Samples were obtained from over 70 patients with early-stage, untreated non-small cell lung cancer from the lung TRACERx cohort. Whole RNA extracted from tumor and nontumor lung tissue, or from cryopreserved PBMC samples, was used for TCR sequencing without cell sorting. A patient was chosen for TCR sequencing only when enough RNA was available from at least two tumor regions. Before being selected, tumor and adjacent nontumor lung specimens were reviewed by a lung pathologist.

The library was generated by 5' RACE. Reads for this sample came from a NextSeq 500. To allow correction of PCR and sequencing errors, the TCR library protocol tagged every TCR cDNA molecule with a unique molecular identifier. The published analysis was carried out like this. Decombinator tools were used for TCR identification, UMI-based error correction and CDR3 extraction. Expanded TCRs were defined as those above a frequency of 2 per 1,000, corresponding to the top 1% of the tumor frequency distribution. Expanded tumor TCRs statistically deemed absent (corrected P<0.05) from at least one tumor region were classed as regional, and all other expanded tumor TCRs were classed as ubiquitous. Rényi diversity was computed with the R vegan package after subsampling each repertoire 100 times to 5,000 TCRs. CDR3 similarity networks were built from amino acid triplet string-kernel similarity, with CDR3s being connected when pairwise similarity was above 0.82. TCRdb reprocessed the public reads (quality trimming at Q25 with fastp, clone calling with MiXCR) and kept in-frame beta chains. For every CDR3 protein sequence, its rows merge into one entry that carries the most common genes and DNA. The V and J calls and clone size are TCRdb's, not the authors'. This sample has about 100,000 distinct CDR3 sequences in its table, and approximately 4.4% of those were observed once. The top ten clonotypes cover over 20% of the sample.

The TCR comes from a male donor with early-stage non-small cell lung cancer. The sample consisted of lung tumor tissue, taken at surgery. The chain is encoded by TRBV4-1 joined to TRBJ2-7; the junction holds 7 bases that match TRBD1. The CDR3 has the sequence CASSYRGSYEQYF. At the DNA level, the sequence is TGCGCCAGCAGCTACAGGGGCTCCTACGAGCAGTACTTC.